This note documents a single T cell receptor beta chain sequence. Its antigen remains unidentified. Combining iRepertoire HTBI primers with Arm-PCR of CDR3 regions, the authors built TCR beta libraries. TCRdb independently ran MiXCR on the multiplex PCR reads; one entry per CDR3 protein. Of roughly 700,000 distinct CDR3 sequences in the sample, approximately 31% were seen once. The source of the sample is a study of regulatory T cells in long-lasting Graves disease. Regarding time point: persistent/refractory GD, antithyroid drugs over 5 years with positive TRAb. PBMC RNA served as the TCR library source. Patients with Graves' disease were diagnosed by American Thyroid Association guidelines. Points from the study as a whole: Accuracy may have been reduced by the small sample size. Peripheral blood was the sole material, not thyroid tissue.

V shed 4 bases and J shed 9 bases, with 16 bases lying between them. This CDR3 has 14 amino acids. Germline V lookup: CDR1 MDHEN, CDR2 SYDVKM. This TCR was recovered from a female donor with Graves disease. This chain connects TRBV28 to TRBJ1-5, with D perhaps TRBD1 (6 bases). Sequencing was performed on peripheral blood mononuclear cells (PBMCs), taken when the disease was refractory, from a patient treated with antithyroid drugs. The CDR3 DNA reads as TGTGCCAGCAGTTCTAGACAGGTCGGTCGGCCCCAGCATTTT. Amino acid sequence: CASSSRQVGRPQHF.